The 27 T cell receptor beta chains below were found in one sample sequenced in a study of T cell changes during pregnancy in multiple sclerosis (dated by TCRdb to the late 2010s). Library method: the immunoSEQ multiplex PCR assay. Here the immuneACCESS table is served through TCRdb, limited to in-frame sequences with V and J called. Missing clones are a known gap in these copies; in checked studies unresolved V genes cover under half, and the rest lacks a known reason. Here the sample has roughly 58,000 clones; around 90% occur a single time. The ten largest clones represent approximately 3% of the sample. Here the sequenced sample was CD8+ T cells from peripheral blood mononuclear cells, taken before pregnancy. These receptors were collected from a female donor with multiple sclerosis, enrolled in a pregnancy study.

V and J are TRBV5-4 and TRBJ2-1, with 7 bases fitting TRBD2. The CDR3 totals 14 residues. CDR1 and CDR2 from the germline V gene are SGHNT and YYREEE (reference sequence). J lost 4 bases, V lost 3 bases, and 4 bases had no gene match. CDR3 sequence reads: CASSSGLEYNEQFF. For the CDR3, the DNA is TGTGCCAGCAGCTCCGGACTAGAATACAATGAGCAGTTCTTC.

The chain couples TRBV21-1 to TRBJ1-1. TRBV21-1 is described as a pseudogene. The CDR3 contains 13 residues. CDR3 bases: TGTGCCAGCAGCACCCTCTGCGACACTGAAGCTTTCTTT. Amino acids: CASSTLCDTEAFF.

The chain couples TRBV7-2 to TRBJ2-3; 10 positions agree with TRBD2. Germline-derived CDR1 and CDR2 are SGHTA and FQGNSA. The CDR3 covers 16 residues. V gave up 3 bases and J gave up 6 bases; unmatched junction bases: 9. This CDR3 reads CASSFGQRGGTDTQYF. DNA for the CDR3: TGTGCCAGCAGCTTTGGCCAGCGGGGGGGGACGGATACGCAGTATTTT.

The chain combines TRBV7-9 with TRBJ2-5, with 7 positions matching TRBD1. The CDR3 runs 12 residues. Per germline, CDR1 SEHNR and CDR2 FQNEAQ (reference sequence). V was clipped by 5 bases and J by 4 bases; unmatched bases: 1. In DNA, the CDR3 is TGTGCCAGCAGCACAGGGGTAGAGACCCAGTACTTC. Protein: CASSTGVETQYF.

V and J are TRBV7-3 and TRBJ2-3; D perhaps matches TRBD2 (7 bases). The CDR3 is made up of 16 amino acids. The germline V gene encodes CDR1 SGHTA and CDR2 FQGTGA. The V end lost 0 bases, the J end lost 3 bases, and 13 bases lay between the germline ends. CDR3 bases: TGTGCCAGCAGCTTAACTGGGGGGGGCGGGACAGATACGCAGTATTTT. Residues: CASSLTGGGGTDTQYF. Full variable domain (remainder filled in from reference TRBV7-3 and TRBJ2-3): GAGVSQTPSNKVTEKGKYVELRCDPISGHTALYWYRQSLGQGPEFLIYFQGTGAADDSGLPNDRFFAVRPEGSVSTLKIQRTERGDSAVYLCASSLTGGGGTDTQYFGPGTRLTVL.

The V call is TRBV5-1, the J call TRBJ2-7; tentative D call: TRBD1 (5 bases). Per germline, CDR1 SGHRS and CDR2 YFSETQ. V dropped 5 bases and J dropped 5 bases, with 8 bases sitting between them. CDR3 length: 11 residues. The CDR3 is CASSQGNEQYF. CDR3 bases: TGCGCCAGCAGTCAGGGTAACGAGCAGTACTTC. Full variable domain (rest looked up from reference TRBV5-1 and TRBJ2-7): KAGVTQTPRYLIKTRGQQVTLSCSPISGHRSVSWYQQTPGQGLQFLFEYFSETQRNKGNFPGRFSGRQFSNSRSEMNVSTLELGDSALYLCASSQGNEQYFGPGTRLTVT.

This clone appeared a single time. V gene TRBV7-3 combines with J gene TRBJ2-3; 9 bases align to TRBD2. CDR1 and CDR2 from the germline V gene are SGHTA and FQGTGA. This CDR3 spans 15 amino acids. J was trimmed by 4 bases and V by 1 base; bases with no gene match: 3. The CDR3 region is CASSLSGGAPDTQYF. CDR3 sequence (DNA): TGTGCCAGCAGCTTAAGCGGGGGGGCTCCAGATACGCAGTATTTT.

The rearrangement uses TRBV29-1 and TRBJ1-4; 9 nucleotides match TRBD1. The trim removed 5 bases at V and 7 bases at J, leaving 8 bases unmatched. From germline, CDR1 is SQVTM and CDR2 ANQGSEA. There are 14 residues in the CDR3. The CDR3 region is CSVSFGTGTEKLFF. The CDR3 nucleotides are TGCAGCGTTTCCTTTGGGACAGGGACTGAAAAACTGTTTTTT.

The V call is TRBV15, the J call TRBJ1-1; D call uncertain. This CDR3 has 14 residues. V lost 7 bases to trimming and J lost 0 bases, with 12 bases between them. Looked up from germline, CDR1 is LNHNV and CDR2 is YYDKDF (reference sequence). The CDR3 bases are TGTGCCACCACGGGCGGGGAGATGAACACTGAAGCTTTCTTT. Translation: CATTGGEMNTEAFF.

The DNA for the CDR3 is TGTGCCACCAGCAGAGTCGGGGGGGGCTTCAATGAGCAGTTCTTC. Translation: CATSRVGGGFNEQFF. This chain uses TRBV15 with TRBJ2-1; 8 bases align to TRBD2. The V segment lost 1 base and the J segment 6 bases; nucleotides outside the gene matches: 5. Looked up from germline, CDR1 is LNHNV and CDR2 is YYDKDF (reference sequence). This CDR3 has 15 amino acids.

The CDR3 reads CASSSGTGVDEQYF. The CDR3 DNA follows: TGTGCCAGCAGCAGCGGGACAGGGGTTGACGAGCAGTACTTC. V and J are TRBV13 and TRBJ2-7, with 10 bases matching TRBD1. The ends lost 5 bases at V and 5 bases at J; junction bases unmatched: 6. The CDR3 loop spans 14 amino acids. Germline lookup yields CDR1 PRHDT and CDR2 FYEKMQ (reference sequence).

The chain uses TRBV7-2 and TRBJ2-1; 10 bases are shared with TRBD2. The CDR3 runs to 14 residues. Looked up from germline, CDR1 is SGHTA and CDR2 is FQGNSA. Trimming removed 0 bases from V and 8 bases from J; junction bases left unmatched: 1. The CDR3 DNA reads as TGTGCCAGCAGCTTAGCAGCGGGGGGGTATGAGCAGTTCTTC. It is translated as CASSLAAGGYEQFF.

This clone was detected only once. The V call is TRBV27, the J call TRBJ1-4, with 7 bases fitting TRBD1. Germline CDR1 is MNHEY and CDR2 is SMNVEV (reference sequence). This CDR3 has 12 amino acids. The J segment lost 13 bases and the V segment lost 5 bases, leaving 7 bases of the junction unmatched. The CDR3 spells CASSDRDHGLFF. CDR3 DNA sequence: TGTGCCAGCAGTGACAGGGATCATGGACTGTTTTTT.

This rearrangement joins TRBV7-8 to TRBJ1-2; D remains unclear. Germline-derived CDR1 and CDR2 are SGHVS and FQNEAQ. Between the trimmed V and J ends, which lost 4 bases and 8 bases, there was a span of 17 bases. The CDR3 is made up of 14 amino acids. This CDR3 reads CASSSQERGRGYTF. The CDR3 DNA follows: TGTGCCAGCAGCTCCCAGGAGCGGGGTAGAGGCTACACCTTC.

The J gene is TRBJ2-1, the V gene TRBV11-2, with a possible D match to TRBD2 (6 bases). Germline V CDR1 and CDR2: SGHAT, FQNNGV. The CDR3 is 14 residues long. V was trimmed by 5 bases and J by 8 bases, leaving 16 bases between them. The CDR3 DNA reads as TGTGCCAGCAGCCTCGGGACTGCCCTGTATGAGCAGTTCTTC. Its protein product is CASSLGTALYEQFF.

The CDR3 is CASSLSRTGGWGYTF. CDR3 in DNA: TGTGCCAGCAGTTTATCACGGACAGGGGGCTGGGGCTACACCTTC. The chain carries TRBV27 and TRBJ1-2; 11 nucleotides match TRBD1. V was clipped by 0 bases and J by 8 bases; unmatched bases: 5. The germline gives CDR1 MNHEY, CDR2 SMNVEV (reference sequence). The length of the CDR3 is 15 residues.

The rearrangement links TRBV7-2 to TRBJ2-3; 9 bases are shared with TRBD2. J gave up 5 bases and V 5 bases, and 11 bases lay outside the gene matches. Germline V lookup: CDR1 SGHTA, CDR2 FQGNSA. The CDR3 runs 16 residues. The DNA for the CDR3 is TGTGCCAGCAGCATTAGCGGGGGACCTCCGGGAGATACGCAGTATTTT. It yields the protein CASSISGGPPGDTQYF.

This chain connects TRBV7-9 to TRBJ2-3, with TRBD1 as a possible D gene (6 bases). Trimming took 6 bases from V and 0 from J, leaving 10 bases between them. This CDR3 contains 14 residues. Germline loops: CDR1 SEHNR, CDR2 FQNEAQ (reference sequence). In nucleotides, the CDR3 is TGTGCCAGCAGTCCTGGACAGAGCACAGATACGCAGTATTTT. This translates into CASSPGQSTDTQYF. Supplemented by reference TRBV7-9 and TRBJ2-3, the full variable domain reads DTGVSQNPRHKITKRGQNVTFRCDPISEHNRLYWYRQTLGQGPEFLTYFQNEAQLEKSRLLSDRFSAERPKGSFSTLEIQRTEQGDSAMYLCASSPGQSTDTQYFGPGTRLTVL.

This clone was detected a few times. This chain links TRBV29-1 with TRBJ2-7, with 9 bases aligning to TRBD2. The CDR3 sequence is 13 residues long. Germline V gene data show CDR1 as SQVTM and CDR2 as ANQGSEA. The V gene end was trimmed by 3 bases and the J gene end by 5 bases; junction bases not matched to a gene: 5. In nucleotides, the CDR3 is TGCAGCGTTGAGGCGGGGGGGATCGACGAGCAGTACTTC. Translation gives CSVEAGGIDEQYF.

The chain uses TRBV7-3 and TRBJ2-1; 8 bases match TRBD2. The V gene's germline CDR1 is SGHTA and CDR2 FQGTGA. The CDR3 runs to 18 residues. V trimming: 5 bases; J trimming: 2 bases; junction bases outside the gene matches: 14. The CDR3 sequence is CASSRLDSGATTYNEQFF. Written as DNA, the CDR3 is TGTGCCAGCAGCCGGCTCGATAGCGGGGCGACCACCTACAATGAGCAGTTCTTC.

Here the CDR3 DNA reads TGTGCCAGTAGTATAGGTAAGGGGGCTGAAGCTTTCTTT. Translating gives CASSIGKGAEAFF. V is TRBV19 and J is TRBJ1-1; D might be TRBD1 (6 bases). From germline, CDR1 is LNHDA and CDR2 SQIVND (reference sequence). The length of the CDR3 is 13 residues. V lost 1 base and J 6 bases, leaving 9 bases between the germline ends.

The J gene is TRBJ1-3, the V gene TRBV27, with D perhaps matching TRBD1 (6 bases). Trimming left V 5 bases short and J 2 bases short, with 13 bases between. The length of the CDR3 is 15 residues. In germline, CDR1 is MNHEY, CDR2 SMNVEV (reference sequence). CDR3 nucleotides: TGTGCCAGCAGTACAGGGTGGGCAGCTGGAAACACCATATATTTT. Translated: CASSTGWAAGNTIYF.

This chain uses TRBV11-2 with TRBJ2-7; 8 positions agree with TRBD1. Germline CDR1 SGHAT, CDR2 FQNNGV. This CDR3 has 15 amino acids. Unmatched junction bases numbered 9, after V lost 6 bases and J lost 2 bases. The DNA of the CDR3 is TGTGCCAGCAGTTGGGCCAGGGGACAGGCCTACGAGCAGTACTTC. Translated: CASSWARGQAYEQYF.

The chain has TRBV5-5 and TRBJ1-4, with TRBD1 matching 8 bases. This CDR3 contains 16 residues. The trim removed 4 bases at V and 3 bases at J, leaving 8 bases unmatched. The V gene's germline CDR1 is SGHKS and CDR2 YYEKEE (reference sequence). CDR3: CASSRPGGPANEKLFF. CDR3 DNA: TGTGCCAGCAGCCGCCCAGGGGGCCCAGCTAATGAAAAACTGTTTTTT.

This chain connects TRBV4-3 to TRBJ2-7, with a weak D call TRBD1 (5 bases). Germline assignment: CDR1 LGHNA and CDR2 YSLEER. The CDR3 has 13 residues. V was shortened by 3 bases and J by 6 bases, with 12 bases between the two germline ends. The CDR3 nucleotides are TGCGCCAGCAGCCAGGGCAGGGTGGGCGAGCAGTACTTC. Its protein is CASSQGRVGEQYF.

The chain couples TRBV20-1 to TRBJ1-1; no clear D. The V gene's germline CDR1 is DFQATT and CDR2 SNEGSKA (reference sequence). This CDR3 has 11 residues. V lost 3 bases and J 4 bases, leaving 6 bases between the germline ends. This CDR3 is CSASMATEAFF. Written as DNA, the CDR3 is TGCAGTGCTAGTATGGCCACTGAAGCTTTCTTT.

The chain carries TRBV29-1 and TRBJ2-2; 10 bases agree with TRBD1. Germline values: CDR1 SQVTM, CDR2 ANQGSEA. This CDR3 spans 15 amino acids. In nucleotides, the CDR3 is TGCAGTATCGCGGGGACAGGGGTAAATACCGGGGAGCTGTTTTTT. As protein: CSIAGTGVNTGELFF.